A single sample gave rise to the 11 T cell receptor beta chains below, sequenced in a study of neurological immune-mediated disorders. MiXCR, applied by TCRdb to the 5' RACE reads, yields one record per CDR3 protein. Seen here are tens of thousands of distinct CDR3 sequences, approximately 24% observed once, and the top ten hold around 27%. Material: CD4+ T cells from blood. These receptors all come from a man aged 45-60 years with HTLV-1-associated myelopathy (HAM/TSP).

This clonotype was observed a few times. The chain combines TRBV10-3 with TRBJ1-1, with TRBD1 as a possible D gene (6 bases). This CDR3 is 15 amino acids long. Germline assignment: CDR1 ENHRY and CDR2 SYGVKD. V was trimmed by 4 bases and J by 3 bases, leaving 15 bases between them. CDR3 loop: CAISGGEGGYTEAFF. The CDR3 DNA reads TGTGCCATCAGTGGGGGTGAGGGGGGATACACTGAAGCTTTCTTT.

As concerns this clonotype: A read error may account for a junction end that differs from germline. The chain employs TRBV5-1 and TRBJ2-4; a possible D gene is TRBD1 (6 bases). In germline, CDR1 is SGHRS, CDR2 YFSETQ. The CDR3 covers 15 residues. The CDR3 here is CTSSLAGDKGDIQYF. The CDR3 region has the DNA TGCACCAGCAGCTTGGCCGGGGACAAGGGAGACATTCAGTACTTC. Supplemented by reference TRBV5-1 and TRBJ2-4, the full variable domain reads KAGVTQTPRYLIKTRGQQVTLSCSPISGHRSVSWYQQTPGQGLQFLFEYFSETQRNKGNFPGRFSGRQFSNSRSEMNVSTLELGDSALYLCTSSLAGDKGDIQYFGAGTRLSVL.

This clonotype was counted at least ten times. The chain links TRBV12-3 or TRBV12-4 to TRBJ1-4; D is unclear. This CDR3 comprises 12 residues. Deletions cut 8 bases from V and 0 bases from J, with 4 bases between. CDR3 sequence: CASGATNEKLFF. CDR3 bases: TGTGCCAGCGGTGCAACTAATGAAAAACTGTTTTTT.

This clonotype was seen at least ten times. The chain combines TRBV27 with TRBJ2-5; 10 bases are shared with TRBD1. This CDR3 comprises 16 residues. Germline V CDR1 and CDR2: MNHEY, SMNVEV (reference sequence). V shed 2 bases, J shed 4 bases, and the junction held 7 bases outside the gene matches. CDR3 DNA sequence: TGTGCCAGCAGTTTAAATTCCCGGACAGGGGGAGAGACCCAGTACTTC. Its protein is CASSLNSRTGGETQYF.

In its sample, this clonotype was seen many times. The chain carries TRBV10-3 and TRBJ2-5; perhaps TRBD2 as D (6 bases). V was pared by 6 bases and J by 4 bases, with 15 bases between. CDR1 and CDR2 from the germline V gene are ENHRY and SYGVKD. This CDR3 is 14 amino acids long. CDR3 nucleotide sequence: TGTGCCATCAGGGGGAGTACGGGAGTAGAGACCCAGTACTTC. Amino acids: CAIRGSTGVETQYF.

J is TRBJ1-6 and V is TRBV7-2; D gene uncertain. The CDR3 runs to 13 residues. Germline loops: CDR1 SGHTA, CDR2 FQGNSA. V was trimmed by 2 bases and J by 7 bases, leaving 6 bases between them. The CDR3 coding sequence is TGTGCCAGCAGCTTATATCCCAATTCACCCCTCCACTTT. This gives the protein CASSLYPNSPLHF.

This clonotype was seen ten or more times. The chain recombines TRBV6-5 with TRBJ2-3, with a possible D match to TRBD1 (6 bases). The CDR3 contains 14 residues. Trimming pared 4 bases from V and 5 bases from J, leaving 13 bases between. CDR1 and CDR2 (germline): MNHEY, SVGAGI. The CDR3 DNA reads as TGTGCCAGCAGTTGGACAGTCCAGCGAGATACGCAGTATTTT. This translates into CASSWTVQRDTQYF.

This clonotype appeared once. V is TRBV3-1 and J is TRBJ1-5, with 7 bases that match TRBD1. TRBJ2-3 explains the end of the DNA better; the J call may be wrong. Germline values: CDR1 LGHDT, CDR2 YNNKEL (reference sequence). CDR3 length: 14 residues. CDR3 sequence reads: CASSQAGQTQSQYF. In DNA, the CDR3 is TGTGCCAGCAGCCAAGCGGGACAGACACAGTCCCAGTATTTT.

This clonotype showed up many times. The chain recombines TRBV19 with TRBJ1-6, with TRBD1 matching over 9 bases. J lost 10 bases, V lost 6 bases, and 10 bases had no gene match. The germline gives CDR1 LNHDA, CDR2 SQIVND (reference sequence). The CDR3 consists of 15 residues. The CDR3 loop is CASRPPGQGWSPLHF. In DNA form, the CDR3 reads TGTGCCAGTAGGCCCCCGGGACAGGGTTGGTCACCCCTCCACTTT.

This clonotype was found many times. The rearrangement uses TRBV20-1 and TRBJ2-3; D ambiguous. Between the trimmed V and J ends, which lost 1 base and 1 base, there was a span of 6 bases. The CDR3 length is 13 residues. Germline V gene sequence: CDR1 DFQATT, CDR2 SNEGSKA (reference sequence). The CDR3: CSARVDGTDTQYF. The CDR3 DNA sequence: TGCAGTGCTAGAGTTGACGGCACAGATACGCAGTATTTT.

This clonotype has at least ten counts. The chain recombines TRBV29-1 with TRBJ1-1, with 8 bases aligning to TRBD1. CDR3 length: 15 residues. Germline assignment: CDR1 SQVTM and CDR2 ANQGSEA. The V gene end was trimmed by 6 bases and the J gene end by 2 bases; junction bases not matched to a gene: 11. The CDR3 region is CSVRDRNGANTEAFF. For the CDR3, the DNA is TGCAGCGTGAGGGACAGGAACGGAGCCAACACTGAAGCTTTCTTT.